This T cell receptor (beta chain) was identified in a study of long-term antiretroviral therapy in people with HIV. V was pared by 3 bases and J by 2 bases, with 10 bases between. Germline CDR1 and CDR2: LNHDA and SQIVND (reference sequence). The CDR3 has 15 amino acids. The immunoSEQ assay was v3.0, run at survey level. Libraries were prepared by immunoSEQ multiplex PCR; TCRdb keeps only in-frame clonotypes and omits some of them. The sample includes approximately 20,000 clones, 65% to 85% seen only once; the top ten take roughly 8%. In the case of this clone: Its antigen is not known.

General study findings and limits: Subsequent to ART, diversity was augmented yet persisted below that of transplant donor controls.

The TCR comes from a man aged 18 to 29 with HIV. The sample in question was unsorted PBMCs, obtained 0.9 years after starting antiretroviral therapy. This rearrangement joins TRBV19 to TRBJ1-4, with a possible D match to TRBD1 (6 bases). CDR3 sequence (DNA): TGTGCCAGTAGTATCTACAGGGCTACTAATGAAAAACTGTTTTTT. Translated: CASSIYRATNEKLFF.